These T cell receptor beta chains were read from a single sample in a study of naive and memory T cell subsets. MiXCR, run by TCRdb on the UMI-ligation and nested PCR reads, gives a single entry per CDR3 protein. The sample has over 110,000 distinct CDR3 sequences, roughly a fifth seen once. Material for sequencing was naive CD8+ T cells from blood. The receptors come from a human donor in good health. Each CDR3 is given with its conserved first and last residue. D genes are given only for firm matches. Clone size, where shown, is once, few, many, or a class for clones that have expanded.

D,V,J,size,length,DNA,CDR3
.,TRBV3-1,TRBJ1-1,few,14,TGTGCCAGCAGCCAAGAGGCTTTCTACACTGAAGCTTTCTTT,CASSQEAFYTEAFF
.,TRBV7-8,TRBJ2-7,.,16,TGTGCCAGCAGCTTTTCCGGGTCCCAGAGCTCCTACGAGCAGTACTTC,CASSFSGSQSSYEQYF
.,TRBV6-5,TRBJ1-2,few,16,TGTGCCAGCAGTTACGGTTTACCGCCGGCTAACTATGGCTACACCTTC,CASSYGLPPANYGYTF
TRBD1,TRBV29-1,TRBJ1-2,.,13,TGCAGCGTTTTAACAGGGGAAAACTATGGCTACACCTTC,CSVLTGENYGYTF
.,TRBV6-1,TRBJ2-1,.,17,TGTGCCAGCAGTGAACGGGTCGGGAGAAGAGACTACAATGAGCAGTTCTTC,CASSERVGRRDYNEQFF
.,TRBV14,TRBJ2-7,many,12,TGTGCCAGCAGCCAAGATGGGTACGAGCAGTACTTC,CASSQDGYEQYF
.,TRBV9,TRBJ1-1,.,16,TGTGCCAGCAGCGTAGGGGAGAAACTTCTGAACACTGAAGCTTTCTTT,CASSVGEKLLNTEAFF
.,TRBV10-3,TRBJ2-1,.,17,TGTGCCATCAGTGAGTTCTCCGGGACAAATAACTACAATGAGCAGTTCTTC,CAISEFSGTNNYNEQFF
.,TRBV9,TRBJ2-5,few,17,TGTGCCAGCAGCGCCGAATTCCTACAGGGACGGGGGGAGACCCAGTACTTC,CASSAEFLQGRGETQYF
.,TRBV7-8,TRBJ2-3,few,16,TGTGCCAGCATCCTTAACGGGGACGGAGGCACAGATACGCAGTATTTT,CASILNGDGGTDTQYF
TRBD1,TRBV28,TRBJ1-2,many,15,TGTGCCAGCAGCTCACCCGGACAGGGCTGGTATGGCTACACCTTC,CASSSPGQGWYGYTF
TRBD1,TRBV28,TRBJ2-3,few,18,TGTGCCAGCAGTTTACCACCCTTGGGACAGAGTAGTCCAGATACGCAGTATTTT,CASSLPPLGQSSPDTQYF
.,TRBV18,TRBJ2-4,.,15,TGTGCCAGCTCACCGACCCCGGGGGCAGGGAACATTCAGTACTTC,CASSPTPGAGNIQYF
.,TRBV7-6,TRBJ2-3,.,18,TGTGCCAGCAGCTCTGGGACGATTTTTGGAGGACACACAGATACGCAGTATTTT,CASSSGTIFGGHTDTQYF
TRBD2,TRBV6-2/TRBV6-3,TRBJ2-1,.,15,TGTGCCAGCAGTTTCTCAGGGACTAGCTACAATGAGCAGTTCTTC,CASSFSGTSYNEQFF
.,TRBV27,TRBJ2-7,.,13,TGTGCCAGCAGTTCGGACAGCTTCTACGAGCAGTACTTC,CASSSDSFYEQYF
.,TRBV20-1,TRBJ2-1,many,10,TGCAGTGCTACGTACAATGAGCAGTTCTTC,CSATYNEQFF
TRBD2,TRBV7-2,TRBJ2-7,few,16,TGTGCCAGCAGCTTAGTACCTAGCGGGAGGGCCTACGAGCAGTACTTC,CASSLVPSGRAYEQYF
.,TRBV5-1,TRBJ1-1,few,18,TGCGCCAGCAGCTCGTGGCTACCGGACAGTTCGGGGAACACTGAAGCTTTCTTT,CASSSWLPDSSGNTEAFF
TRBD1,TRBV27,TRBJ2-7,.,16,TGTGCCAGCAGTTTATCGCCAGGGACAGACTCCTACGAGCAGTACTTC,CASSLSPGTDSYEQYF
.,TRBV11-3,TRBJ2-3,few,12,TGTGCCAGCGGCTCAGAAGCAGATACGCAGTATTTT,CASGSEADTQYF
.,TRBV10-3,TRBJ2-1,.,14,TGTGCCACGGGGAGTTACGGTTTCTACAATGAGCAGTTCTTC,CATGSYGFYNEQFF
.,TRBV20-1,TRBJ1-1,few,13,TGCAGTGCTAGGGGGACGGAGAACACTGAAGCTTTCTTT,CSARGTENTEAFF
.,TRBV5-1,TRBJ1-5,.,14,TGCGCCAGCAGCTTGAGTAGAGGGCGACAGCCCCAGCATTTT,CASSLSRGRQPQHF
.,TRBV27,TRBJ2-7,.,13,TGTGCCAGCAGTTTAGGCCCGCACTACGAGCAGTACTTC,CASSLGPHYEQYF
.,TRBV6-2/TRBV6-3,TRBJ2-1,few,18,TGTGCCAGCAGTTACCGGGCAGACCGGGACAACTCCTACAATGAGCAGTTCTTC,CASSYRADRDNSYNEQFF
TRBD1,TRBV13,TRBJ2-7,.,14,TGTGCCAGCAGGCCAACAGGGGGAAATTACGAGCAGTACTTC,CASRPTGGNYEQYF
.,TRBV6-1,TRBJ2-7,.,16,TGTGCCAGCAGTGAAGCGGCGCAGGGGAGCTCCTACGAGCAGTACTTC,CASSEAAQGSSYEQYF